These 25 T cell receptor beta chains came from one sample sequenced in a study of PD-L1 blockade in urothelial cancer. Repertoires were generated with immunoSEQ multiplex PCR, while TCRdb's copy carries only in-frame clones and drops some. The table has approximately 36,000 clones, around four fifths seen once; the top ten hold about 10%. Time point noted: peripheral blood 6 weeks after treatment start. The sample was PBMCs, taken around atezolizumab (anti-PD-L1) treatment. The source of these receptors is a man in his forties with urothelial cancer.

This clone was seen a handful of times. The V gene is TRBV30, the J gene TRBJ1-2; D is unclear. The CDR3 runs to 11 residues. V lost 0 bases and J 7 bases, leaving 6 bases between the germline ends. Germline V gene data show CDR1 as GTSNPN and CDR2 as SVGIG (reference sequence). Here the CDR3 DNA reads TGTGCCTGGAGTGTACTCGGTGGCTACACCTTC. Translated, it gives CAWSVLGGYTF.

The chain joins TRBV6-1 to TRBJ1-1, with D perhaps TRBD1 (5 bases). This CDR3 spans 14 amino acids. The V gene lost 2 bases and the J gene lost 4 bases, with 11 bases spanning the gap. The germline V gene encodes CDR1 MNHNS and CDR2 SASEGT. This chain's CDR3 is CASSERGWGTEAFF. The CDR3, as DNA: TGTGCCAGCAGTGAAAGGGGTTGGGGCACTGAAGCTTTCTTT.

The chain uses TRBV5-8 and TRBJ2-1, with TRBD1 as a possible D gene (6 bases). The CDR3 covers 13 residues. Trimming pared 1 base from V and 4 bases from J, leaving 6 bases between. Germline CDR1 is SGHTS and CDR2 is YDEGEE. CDR3 sequence (DNA): TGTGCCAGCAGCTTGCAGGGGTACAATGAGCAGTTCTTC. It encodes CASSLQGYNEQFF.

The chain carries TRBV4-1 and TRBJ2-5; TRBD1 agrees at 7 bases. This CDR3 region has 16 residues. From germline, CDR1 is MGHRA and CDR2 YSYEKL. V lost 4 bases to trimming and J lost 3 bases; unmatched junction nucleotides: 11. The CDR3: CASSLGNPGQKETQYF. The DNA of the CDR3 is TGCGCCAGCAGCCTAGGGAATCCGGGACAGAAAGAGACCCAGTACTTC.

The CDR3 loop reads CASSYSTQGYAEQYF. The CDR3 DNA is TGTGCCAGCAGTTACTCGACCCAGGGTTATGCCGAGCAGTACTTC. V gene TRBV6-5 combines with J gene TRBJ2-7; a possible D gene is TRBD1 (5 bases). Germline-derived CDR1 and CDR2 are MNHEY and SVGAGI. CDR3 size: 15 residues. Trimming cost V 0 bases and J 6 bases, with 15 bases left between them.

The V call is TRBV5-1, the J call TRBJ2-1; 7 bases fit TRBD2. Losses at the gene ends were 4 bases for V and 4 bases for J; bases not matched to a gene: 8. The CDR3 has 15 residues. Germline values: CDR1 SGHRS, CDR2 YFSETQ. CDR3 DNA: TGCGCCAGCAGCCCGTCGAATAGCGGGTACAATGAGCAGTTCTTC. The encoded protein is CASSPSNSGYNEQFF.

The rearrangement joins TRBV5-6 to TRBJ2-7, with TRBD1 identical over 7 bases. The CDR3 contains 15 residues. CDR1 is SGHDT, CDR2 YYEEEE, per germline. J lost 1 base, V lost 9 bases, and 13 bases had no gene match. DNA for the CDR3: TGTGCCACCCCCCTCCTCGGACAGGAATCCTACGAGCAGTACTTC. Translated, it gives CATPLLGQESYEQYF.

The genes are TRBV28 and TRBJ1-5; no definite D call. The CDR3 is 12 amino acids. The germline CDR1 and CDR2 sequences are MDHEN and SYDVKM. Trimming shortened V by 3 bases and J by 6 bases, and 6 bases separated the two germline ends. The CDR3 DNA is TGTGCCAGCAGTTTCCTCGGTCAGCCCCAGCATTTT. This codes for CASSFLGQPQHF. Filled out from reference TRBV28 and TRBJ1-5, the complete variable domain reads DVKVTQSSRYLVKRTGEKVFLECVQDMDHENMFWYRQDPGLGLRLIYFSYDVKMKEKGDIPEGYSVSREKKERFSLILESASTNQTSMYLCASSFLGQPQHFGDGTRLSIL.

The chain employs TRBV30 and TRBJ1-1; TRBD1 agrees at 8 bases. The CDR3 consists of 12 residues. CDR1 and CDR2 from the germline V gene are GTSNPN and SVGIG (reference sequence). V lost 6 bases and J lost 5; bases outside the gene matches: 5. CDR3 region: CACNRGETEAFF. The CDR3 region has the DNA TGTGCCTGCAACAGGGGGGAAACTGAAGCTTTCTTT.

A single count supports this clone. The rearrangement uses TRBV11-2 and TRBJ2-7; D gene uncertain. CDR3 length: 13 amino acids. Germline CDR1 reads SGHAT; CDR2 reads FQNNGV. V gave up 2 bases and J gave up 3 bases, with 8 bases separating them. The CDR3 loop reads CASSLPSFYEQYF. CDR3 nucleotide sequence: TGTGCCAGCAGCTTACCCAGTTTCTACGAGCAGTACTTC.

V and J are TRBV6-1 and TRBJ1-1, with TRBD1 as a possible D gene (5 bases). The germline V gene has CDR1 MNHNS and CDR2 SASEGT. V lost 6 bases and J 1 base, leaving 12 bases between the germline ends. The CDR3 covers 14 residues. CDR3 loop: CASRTVGGNTEAFF. The CDR3 coding sequence is TGTGCCAGCAGGACAGTGGGCGGGAACACTGAAGCTTTCTTT.

The V gene is TRBV7-3, the J gene TRBJ1-1, with no clear D. The length of the CDR3 is 13 residues. The V gene's germline CDR1 is SGHTA and CDR2 FQGTGA. V was trimmed by 5 bases and J by 4 bases, leaving 11 bases between them. The CDR3 DNA follows: TGTGCCAGCAGCGCCCAACCCGGCACTGAAGCTTTCTTT. The encoded protein is CASSAQPGTEAFF.

The V call is TRBV7-3, the J call TRBJ2-1; 10 bases fit TRBD2. Germline CDR1 SGHTA, CDR2 FQGTGA. CDR3 length: 22 amino acids. The V and J ends lost 3 bases and 1 base, in that order; junction bases with no gene match: 21. CDR3: CASSLPINRTSGLKGSYNEQFF. The CDR3 DNA is TGTGCCAGCAGCTTGCCAATCAACCGGACTAGCGGACTAAAGGGGTCCTACAATGAGCAGTTCTTC.

This sequence joins TRBV19 and TRBJ1-5; tentative D call: TRBD1 (5 bases). Deletions cut 6 bases from V and 3 bases from J, with 18 bases between. This CDR3 contains 16 residues. Germline loops: CDR1 LNHDA, CDR2 SQIVND (reference sequence). The CDR3 nucleotides are TGTGCCAGTAGAAGGGACTTTTTGAGTTTCAATCAGCCCCAGCATTTT. This sequence encodes CASRRDFLSFNQPQHF.

This clone came up once. The rearrangement joins TRBV27 to TRBJ2-1; TRBD2 might be the D (5 bases). The CDR3 covers 15 residues. V was shortened by 6 bases and J by 4 bases, with 16 bases between the two germline ends. The germline V gene has CDR1 MNHEY and CDR2 SMNVEV (reference sequence). The CDR3 sequence: CASSLSGIRYNEQFF. The CDR3 DNA reads TGTGCCAGCAGCCTTTCGGGGATTCGGTACAATGAGCAGTTCTTC.

The chain has TRBV5-1 and TRBJ1-1, with 8 bases matching TRBD1. CDR1 SGHRS and CDR2 YFSETQ come from the germline V gene. This CDR3 has 18 residues. The V segment lost 3 bases and the J segment 0 bases; nucleotides outside the gene matches: 13. DNA for the CDR3: TGCGCCAGCAGCTCCCGGCCGACAGGGGATGGCGTGAACACTGAAGCTTTCTTT. Translated: CASSSRPTGDGVNTEAFF.

The chain links TRBV6-1 to TRBJ2-7; D unclear. Trimming removed 0 bases at V and 1 base at J, with 7 bases between. The CDR3 consists of 14 residues. Germline assignment: CDR1 MNHNS and CDR2 SASEGT. CDR3 in amino acids: CASSEAADSYEQYF. The CDR3 coding sequence is TGTGCCAGCAGTGAAGCGGCTGATTCCTACGAGCAGTACTTC.

The chain links TRBV6-4 to TRBJ2-3, with a possible D match to TRBD1 (5 bases). CDR1 and CDR2 (germline): MRHNA, SNTAGT. Trimming took off 2 bases at V and 2 bases at J, with 20 bases between the two ends. This CDR3 spans 18 amino acids. The CDR3 coding sequence is TGTGCCAGCAGTGACCACGACTTAAGACAGAATTTCACAGATACGCAGTATTTT. Amino acid sequence: CASSDHDLRQNFTDTQYF.

The chain uses TRBV28 and TRBJ1-1, with D possibly being TRBD1 (5 bases). The V end was cut by 6 bases, the J end by 4 bases, with 12 bases between. Looked up from germline, CDR1 is MDHEN and CDR2 is SYDVKM. CDR3 length: 13 amino acids. CDR3 coding DNA: TGTGCCAGCAGCCTAGGGGAGGCCACTGAAGCTTTCTTT. Its translation: CASSLGEATEAFF.

This rearrangement joins TRBV10-1 to TRBJ1-5, with D hard to call. Germline V gene sequence: CDR1 WNHNN, CDR2 SYGVQD (reference sequence). There are 13 residues in the CDR3. Trimming took off 4 bases at V and 0 bases at J, with 4 bases between the two ends. In DNA form, the CDR3 reads TGCGCCAGCAGTGTCAATAGCAATCAGCCCCAGCATTTT. It codes for CASSVNSNQPQHF.

This chain links TRBV5-6 with TRBJ2-5, with TRBD2 as a possible D gene (6 bases). Trimming pared 6 bases from V and 5 bases from J, leaving 14 bases between. CDR3 length: 13 residues. Germline CDR1 and CDR2: SGHDT and YYEEEE. In nucleotides, the CDR3 is TGTGCCAGCAAGGAGGGAAGTTGGGAGACCCAGTACTTC. Its protein is CASKEGSWETQYF. The complete variable domain, with remaining parts taken from reference TRBV5-6 and TRBJ2-5, reads DAGVTQSPTHLIKTRGQQVTLRCSPKSGHDTVSWYQQALGQGPQFIFQYYEEEERQRGNFPDRFSGHQFPNYSSELNVNALLLGDSALYLCASKEGSWETQYFGPGTRLLVL.

Written as DNA, the CDR3 is TGTGCCAGCAATTTAGCGGGAGGGCCGGTAGTCAAAAACATTCAGTACTTC. Protein product: CASNLAGGPVVKNIQYF. V and J are TRBV25-1 and TRBJ2-4; TRBD2 matches at 11 bases. The CDR3 runs to 17 residues. Germline loops: CDR1 MGHDK, CDR2 SYGVNS. V was clipped by 7 bases and J by 3 bases; unmatched bases: 11. Full variable domain (rest looked up from reference TRBV25-1 and TRBJ2-4): EADIYQTPRYLVIGTGKKITLECSQTMGHDKMYWYQQDPGMELHLIHYSYGVNSTEKGDLSSESTVSRIRTEHFPLTLESARPSHTSQYLCASNLAGGPVVKNIQYFGAGTRLSVL.

The rearrangement joins TRBV11-3 to TRBJ2-1; TRBD1 matches 9 bases. V gave up 4 bases and J gave up 13 bases; unmatched junction bases: 14. The CDR3 totals 15 residues. Germline V gene lookup returns CDR1 SGHNT and CDR2 YENEEA. The CDR3 DNA is TGTGCCAGCAGCTCCGCGGACAAACAGGGGGCCGCCCAGTTCTTC. The encoded protein is CASSSADKQGAAQFF. The full variable domain, its missing parts supplied by reference TRBV11-3 and TRBJ2-1, is EAGVVQSPRYKIIEKKQPVAFWCNPISGHNTLYWYLQNLGQGPELLIRYENEEAVDDSQLPKDRFSAERLKGVDSTLKIQPAELGDSAVYLCASSSADKQGAAQFFGPGTRLTVL.

This chain connects TRBV7-9 to TRBJ2-2, with 10 bases aligning to TRBD1. V was pared by 5 bases and J by 7 bases, with 7 bases of the junction left unmatched. Per germline, CDR1 SEHNR and CDR2 FQNEAQ (reference sequence). The CDR3 contains 15 residues. The CDR3 region is CASSPGQGIYGELFF. The CDR3 region has the DNA TGTGCCAGCAGCCCGGGACAGGGGATTTACGGGGAGCTGTTTTTT.

This chain uses TRBV9 with TRBJ2-5; a weak D match, TRBD1 (8 bases). The germline gives CDR1 SGDLS, CDR2 YYNGEE. Between the trimmed V and J ends, which lost 0 bases and 1 base, there was a span of 25 bases. The CDR3 is 20 residues long. The CDR3 sequence is CASSVGPGGAGAQVQETQYF. CDR3 DNA sequence: TGTGCCAGCAGCGTAGGGCCAGGGGGCGCGGGAGCGCAGGTCCAAGAGACCCAGTACTTC.